The TCR beta chain described here comes from a study of T cell changes during pregnancy in multiple sclerosis. This table comes from immunoSEQ multiplex PCR, and its TCRdb copy is limited to in-frame clones, with some not included. The sample lists approximately 100,000 clones, 91% occurring once. J lost 1 base, V lost 0 bases, and 4 bases had no gene match. The germline gives CDR1 SGHRS, CDR2 YFSETQ. The CDR3 has 17 amino acids. This TCR was recovered from a female donor with multiple sclerosis, enrolled in a pregnancy study. The sample consisted of peripheral blood, taken after pregnancy. This sequence joins TRBV5-1 and TRBJ2-5; TRBD2 aligns across 12 bases. As DNA, the CDR3 is TGCGCCAGCAGCTTGGGGTGGACTAGCGGGGTCCAAGAGACCCAGTACTTC. Translating gives CASSLGWTSGVQETQYF.